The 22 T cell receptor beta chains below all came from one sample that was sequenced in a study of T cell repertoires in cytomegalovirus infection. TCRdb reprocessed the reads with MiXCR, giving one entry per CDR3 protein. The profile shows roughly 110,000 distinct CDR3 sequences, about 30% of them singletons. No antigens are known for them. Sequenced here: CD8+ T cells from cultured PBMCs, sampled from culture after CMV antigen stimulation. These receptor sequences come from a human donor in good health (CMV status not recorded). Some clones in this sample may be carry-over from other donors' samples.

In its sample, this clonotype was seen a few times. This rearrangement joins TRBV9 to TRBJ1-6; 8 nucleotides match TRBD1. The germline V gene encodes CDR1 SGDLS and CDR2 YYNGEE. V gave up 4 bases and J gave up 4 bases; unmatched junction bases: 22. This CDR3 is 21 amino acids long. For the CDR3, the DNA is TGTGCCAGCAGCAGAAAGAGGAAGACAGGGGCTACGAAGGGTTATAATTCACCCCTCCACTTT. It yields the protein CASSRKRKTGATKGYNSPLHF.

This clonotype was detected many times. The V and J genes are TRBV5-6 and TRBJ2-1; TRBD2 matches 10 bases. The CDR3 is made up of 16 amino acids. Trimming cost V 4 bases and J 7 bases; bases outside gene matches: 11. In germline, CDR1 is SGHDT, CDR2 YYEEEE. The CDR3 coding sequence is TGTGCCAGCAGCATACGATATAGCGGGGGGTCGAATGAGCAGTTCTTC. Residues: CASSIRYSGGSNEQFF.

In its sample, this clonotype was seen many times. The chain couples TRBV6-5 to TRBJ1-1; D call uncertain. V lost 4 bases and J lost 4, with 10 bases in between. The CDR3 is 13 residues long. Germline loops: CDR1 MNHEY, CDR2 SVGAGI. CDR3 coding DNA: TGTGCCAGCAGTTGGGGAGTCAGCACTGAAGCTTTCTTT. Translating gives CASSWGVSTEAFF.

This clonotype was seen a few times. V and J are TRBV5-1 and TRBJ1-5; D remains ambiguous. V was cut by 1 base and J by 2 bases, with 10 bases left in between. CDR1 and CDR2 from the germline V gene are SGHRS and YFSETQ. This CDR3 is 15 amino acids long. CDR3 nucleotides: TGCGCCAGCAGCTTGATGTACGGCGGCAATCAGCCCCAGCATTTT. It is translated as CASSLMYGGNQPQHF.

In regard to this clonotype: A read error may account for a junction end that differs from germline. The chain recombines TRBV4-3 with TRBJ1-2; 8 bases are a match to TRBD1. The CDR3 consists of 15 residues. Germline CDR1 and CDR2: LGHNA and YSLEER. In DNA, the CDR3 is TGCACCAGCAGCCAAGATGGACAGGGTGGCCGTGGCTACACCTTC. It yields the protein CTSSQDGQGGRGYTF.

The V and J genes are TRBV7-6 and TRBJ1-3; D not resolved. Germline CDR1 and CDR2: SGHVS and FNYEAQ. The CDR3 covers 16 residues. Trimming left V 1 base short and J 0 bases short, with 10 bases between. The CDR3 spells CASSLEWGGSGNTIYF. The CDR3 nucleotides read TGTGCCAGCAGCTTAGAGTGGGGAGGCTCTGGAAACACCATATATTTT.

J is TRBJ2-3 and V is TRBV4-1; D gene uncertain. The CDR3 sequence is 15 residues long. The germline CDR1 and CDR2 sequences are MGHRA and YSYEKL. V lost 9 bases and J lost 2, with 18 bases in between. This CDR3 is CASSLLGRSTDTQYF. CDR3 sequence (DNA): TGCGCCAGTTCGCTCTTGGGCAGATCCACAGATACGCAGTATTTT.

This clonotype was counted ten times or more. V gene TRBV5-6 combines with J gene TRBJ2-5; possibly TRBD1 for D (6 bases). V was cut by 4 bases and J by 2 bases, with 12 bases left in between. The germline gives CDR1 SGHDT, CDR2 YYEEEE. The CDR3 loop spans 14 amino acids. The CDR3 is CASSIGTLQETQYF. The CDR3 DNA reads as TGTGCCAGCAGCATTGGGACACTACAAGAGACCCAGTACTTC.

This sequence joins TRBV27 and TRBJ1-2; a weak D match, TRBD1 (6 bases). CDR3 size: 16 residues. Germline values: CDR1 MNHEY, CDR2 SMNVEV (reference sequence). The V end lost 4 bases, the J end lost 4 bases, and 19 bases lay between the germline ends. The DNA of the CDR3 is TGTGCCAGCAGTTCCTTCGTTGAGGGACACATCTATGGCTACACCTTC. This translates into CASSSFVEGHIYGYTF.

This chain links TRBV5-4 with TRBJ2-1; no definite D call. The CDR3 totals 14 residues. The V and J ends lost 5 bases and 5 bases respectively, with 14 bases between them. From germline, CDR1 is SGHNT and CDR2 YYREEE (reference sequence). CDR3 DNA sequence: TGTGCCAGCAGTAGACTTAGCAGCAACAATGAGCAGTTCTTC. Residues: CASSRLSSNNEQFF. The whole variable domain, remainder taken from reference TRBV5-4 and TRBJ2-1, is ETGVTQSPTHLIKTRGQQVTLRCSSQSGHNTVSWYQQALGQGPQFIFQYYREEENGRGNFPPRFSGLQFPNYSSELNVNALELDDSALYLCASSRLSSNNEQFFGPGTRLTVL.

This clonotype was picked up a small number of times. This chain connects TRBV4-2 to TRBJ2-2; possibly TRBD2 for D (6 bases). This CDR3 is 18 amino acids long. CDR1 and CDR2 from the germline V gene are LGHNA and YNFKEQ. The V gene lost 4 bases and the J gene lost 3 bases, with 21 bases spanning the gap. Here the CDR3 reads CASSPHPGTRDYTGELFF. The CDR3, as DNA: TGTGCCAGCAGCCCTCACCCGGGGACCAGGGACTACACCGGGGAGCTGTTTTTT.

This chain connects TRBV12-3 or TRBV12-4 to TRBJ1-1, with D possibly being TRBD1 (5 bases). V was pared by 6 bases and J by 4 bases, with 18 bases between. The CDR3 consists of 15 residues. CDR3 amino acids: CASSPSGYRGTEAFF. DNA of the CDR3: TGTGCCAGCAGCCCGTCGGGATATAGGGGCACTGAAGCTTTCTTT.

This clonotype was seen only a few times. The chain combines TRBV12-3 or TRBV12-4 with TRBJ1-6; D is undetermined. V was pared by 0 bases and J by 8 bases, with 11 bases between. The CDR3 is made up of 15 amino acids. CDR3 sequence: CASSLARFGDSPLHF. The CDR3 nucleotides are TGTGCCAGCAGTTTAGCAAGGTTTGGGGATTCACCCCTCCACTTT.

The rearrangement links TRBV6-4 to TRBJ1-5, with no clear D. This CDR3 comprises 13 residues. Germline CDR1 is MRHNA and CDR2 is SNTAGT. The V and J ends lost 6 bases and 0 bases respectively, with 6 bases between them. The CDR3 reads CASSETSNQPQHF. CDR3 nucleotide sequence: TGTGCCAGCAGCGAAACTAGCAATCAGCCCCAGCATTTT.

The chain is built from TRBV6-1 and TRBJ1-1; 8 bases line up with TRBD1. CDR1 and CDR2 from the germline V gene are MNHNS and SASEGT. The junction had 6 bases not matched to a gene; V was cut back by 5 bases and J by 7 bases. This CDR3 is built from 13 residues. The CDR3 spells CASSFPGQVEAFF. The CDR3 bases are TGTGCCAGCAGTTTCCCGGGACAGGTTGAAGCTTTCTTT.

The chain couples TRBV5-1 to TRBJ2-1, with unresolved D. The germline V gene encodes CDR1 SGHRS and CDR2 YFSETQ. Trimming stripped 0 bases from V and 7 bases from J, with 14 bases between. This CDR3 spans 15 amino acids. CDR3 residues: CASSLEERAANEQFF. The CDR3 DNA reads TGCGCCAGCAGCTTGGAAGAGAGAGCCGCGAATGAGCAGTTCTTC.

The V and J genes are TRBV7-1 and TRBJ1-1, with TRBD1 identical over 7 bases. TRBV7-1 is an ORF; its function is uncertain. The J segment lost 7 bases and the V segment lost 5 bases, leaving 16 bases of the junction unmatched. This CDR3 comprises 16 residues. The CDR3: CASSPRQGVYVSEAFF. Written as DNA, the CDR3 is TGTGCCAGCAGCCCCAGACAGGGAGTATATGTTAGTGAAGCTTTCTTT.

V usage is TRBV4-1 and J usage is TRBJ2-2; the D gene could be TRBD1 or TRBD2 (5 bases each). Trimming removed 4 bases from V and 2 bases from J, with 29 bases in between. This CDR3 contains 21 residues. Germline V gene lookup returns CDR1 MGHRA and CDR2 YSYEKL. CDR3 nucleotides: TGCGCCAGCAGCCCAGCCCCGCTAAACCGAAGAGACGGGACCAACACCGGGGAGCTGTTTTTT. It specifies CASSPAPLNRRDGTNTGELFF.

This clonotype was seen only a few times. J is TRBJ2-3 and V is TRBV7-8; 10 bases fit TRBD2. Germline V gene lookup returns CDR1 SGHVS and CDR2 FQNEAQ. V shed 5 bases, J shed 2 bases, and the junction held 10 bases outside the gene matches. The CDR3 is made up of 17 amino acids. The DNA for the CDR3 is TGTGCCAGCAGCCTTAATATAGCGGGGGGAACCACAGATACGCAGTATTTT. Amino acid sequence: CASSLNIAGGTTDTQYF.

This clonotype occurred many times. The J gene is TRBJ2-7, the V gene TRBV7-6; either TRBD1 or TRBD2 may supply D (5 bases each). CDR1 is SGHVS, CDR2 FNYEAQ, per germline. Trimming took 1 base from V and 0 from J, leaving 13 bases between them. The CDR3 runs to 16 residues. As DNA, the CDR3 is TGTGCCAGCAGCTTAGGAGGGGAAGGGAGCTCCTACGAGCAGTACTTC. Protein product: CASSLGGEGSSYEQYF.

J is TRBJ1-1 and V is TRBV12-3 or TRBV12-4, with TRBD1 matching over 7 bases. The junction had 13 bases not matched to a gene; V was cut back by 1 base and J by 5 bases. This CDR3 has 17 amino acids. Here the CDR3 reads CASSLGYTPTGYTEAFF. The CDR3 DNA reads TGTGCCAGCAGTTTAGGATATACACCGACAGGGTATACTGAAGCTTTCTTT.

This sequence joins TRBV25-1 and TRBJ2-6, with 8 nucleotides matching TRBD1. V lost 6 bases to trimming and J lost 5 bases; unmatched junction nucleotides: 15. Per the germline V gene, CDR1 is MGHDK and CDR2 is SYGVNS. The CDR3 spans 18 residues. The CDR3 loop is CASSGTGPRSGRANVLTF. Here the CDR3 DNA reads TGTGCCAGCAGCGGGACAGGACCCCGCTCTGGAAGGGCCAACGTCCTGACTTTC.